This T cell receptor (beta chain) was captured in a study of T cells in Graves' hyperthyroidism and ophthalmopathy. Study findings and constraints: A median around six months before onset, the model predicted ophthalmopathy.

Stability of Graves' hyperthyroidism was defined as absent ophthalmopathy progression within 18 months. The authors obtained PBMCs from over 7.5 ml of fresh peripheral blood. In the case of this clonotype: Its antigen is not identified.

Amplification of TCR beta CDR3 regions used RNA as the template. The HTBI set primed first-round TCR CDR3 RT-PCR. One entry per CDR3 protein results from TCRdb running MiXCR on the multiplex PCR reads. Among 400,000 to 500,000 distinct CDR3 sequences listed, around 14% were seen once. The length of the CDR3 is 13 residues. Germline V CDR1 and CDR2: SNHLY, FYNNEI. V shed 7 bases and J shed 10 bases, with 17 bases lying between them. This sequence was found in a young woman with Graves' hyperthyroidism. Sample: blood. The chain couples TRBV2 to TRBJ2-1, with D tentatively TRBD1 (5 bases). The CDR3 spells CASKQSREGEQFF. The CDR3 bases are TGTGCCAGCAAGCAAAGCAGGGAAGGCGAGCAGTTCTTC.